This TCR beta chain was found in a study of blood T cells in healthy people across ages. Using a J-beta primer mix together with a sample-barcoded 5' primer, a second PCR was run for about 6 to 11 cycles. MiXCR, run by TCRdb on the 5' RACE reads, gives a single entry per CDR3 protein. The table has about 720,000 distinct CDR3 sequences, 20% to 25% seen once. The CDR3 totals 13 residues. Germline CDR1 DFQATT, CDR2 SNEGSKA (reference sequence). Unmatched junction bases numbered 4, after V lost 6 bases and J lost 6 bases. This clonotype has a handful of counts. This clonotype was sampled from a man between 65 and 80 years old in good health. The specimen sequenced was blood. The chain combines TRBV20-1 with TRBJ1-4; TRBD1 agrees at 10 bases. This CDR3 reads CSAPDRGDEKLFF. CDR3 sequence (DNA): TGCAGTGCACCGGACAGGGGGGATGAAAAACTGTTTTTT.